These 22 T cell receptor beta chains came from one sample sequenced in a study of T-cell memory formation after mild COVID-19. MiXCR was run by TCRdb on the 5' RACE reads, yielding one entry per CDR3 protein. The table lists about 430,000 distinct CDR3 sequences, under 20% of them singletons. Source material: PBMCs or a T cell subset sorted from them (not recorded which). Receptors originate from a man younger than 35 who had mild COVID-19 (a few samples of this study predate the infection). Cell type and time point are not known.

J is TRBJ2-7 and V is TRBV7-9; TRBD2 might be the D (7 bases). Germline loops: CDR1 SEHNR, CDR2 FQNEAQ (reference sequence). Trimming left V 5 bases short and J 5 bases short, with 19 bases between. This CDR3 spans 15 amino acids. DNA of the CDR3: TGTGCCAGCAGCACAACCGAGGGGGGGGTCCACGAGCAGTACGTC. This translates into CASSTTEGGVHEQYV.

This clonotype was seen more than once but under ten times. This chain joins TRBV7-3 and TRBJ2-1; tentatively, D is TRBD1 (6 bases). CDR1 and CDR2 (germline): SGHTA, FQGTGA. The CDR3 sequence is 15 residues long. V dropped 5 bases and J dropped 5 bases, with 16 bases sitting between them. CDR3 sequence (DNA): TGTGCCAGCAGCCTCACAGGGCAAGGGAACAATGAGCAGTTCTTC. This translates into CASSLTGQGNNEQFF.

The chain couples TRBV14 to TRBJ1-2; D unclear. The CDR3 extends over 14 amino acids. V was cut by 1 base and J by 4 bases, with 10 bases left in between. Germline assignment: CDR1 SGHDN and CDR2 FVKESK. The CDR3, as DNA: TGTGCCAGCAGCCAAGGGACCTCTAGCTATGGCTACACCTTC. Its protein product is CASSQGTSSYGYTF.

CDR3 in amino acids: CASSQDVVSGTDTQYF. The CDR3, as DNA: TGCGCCAGCAGCCAAGATGTCGTGTCGGGCACAGATACGCAGTATTTT. This chain joins TRBV4-3 and TRBJ2-3; D is uncertain. Germline-derived CDR1 and CDR2 are LGHNA and YSLEER. This CDR3 contains 16 residues. Trimming cost V 0 bases and J 1 base, with 11 bases left between them.

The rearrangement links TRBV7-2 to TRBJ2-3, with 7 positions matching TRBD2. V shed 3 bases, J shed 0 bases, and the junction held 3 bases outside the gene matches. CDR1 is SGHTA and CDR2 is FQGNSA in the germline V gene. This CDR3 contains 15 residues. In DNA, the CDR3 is TGTGCCAGCAGCTTCGGGCGGGGGAGCACAGATACGCAGTATTTT. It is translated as CASSFGRGSTDTQYF.

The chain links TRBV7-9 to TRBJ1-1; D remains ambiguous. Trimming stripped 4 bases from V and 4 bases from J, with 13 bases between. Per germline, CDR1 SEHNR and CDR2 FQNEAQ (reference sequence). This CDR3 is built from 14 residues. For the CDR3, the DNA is TGTGCCAGCAGCTATTACGACTTACTCACTGAAGCTTTCTTT. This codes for CASSYYDLLTEAFF. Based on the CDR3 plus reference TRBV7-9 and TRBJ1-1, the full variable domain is DTGVSQNPRHKITKRGQNVTFRCDPISEHNRLYWYRQTLGQGPEFLTYFQNEAQLEKSRLLSDRFSAERPKGSFSTLEIQRTEQGDSAMYLCASSYYDLLTEAFFGQGTRLTVV.

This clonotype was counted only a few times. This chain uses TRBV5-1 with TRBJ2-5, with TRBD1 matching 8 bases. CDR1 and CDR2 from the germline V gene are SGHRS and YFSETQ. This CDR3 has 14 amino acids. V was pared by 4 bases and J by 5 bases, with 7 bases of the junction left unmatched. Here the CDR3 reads CASSLTGAPETQYF. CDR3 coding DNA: TGCGCCAGCAGCCTGACAGGGGCCCCGGAGACCCAGTACTTC.

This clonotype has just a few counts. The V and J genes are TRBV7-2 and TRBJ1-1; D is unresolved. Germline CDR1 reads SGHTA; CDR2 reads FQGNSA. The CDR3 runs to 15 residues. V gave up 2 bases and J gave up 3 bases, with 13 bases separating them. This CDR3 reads CASSLNVPSDTEAFF. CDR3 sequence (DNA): TGTGCCAGCAGCTTAAATGTCCCCTCGGACACTGAAGCTTTCTTT.

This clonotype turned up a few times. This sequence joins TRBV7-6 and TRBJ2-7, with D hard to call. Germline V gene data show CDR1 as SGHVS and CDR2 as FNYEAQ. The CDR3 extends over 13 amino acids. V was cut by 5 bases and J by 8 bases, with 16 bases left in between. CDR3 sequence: CASSDELDNQQYF. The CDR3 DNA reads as TGTGCCAGCAGCGATGAACTTGACAACCAGCAGTACTTC.

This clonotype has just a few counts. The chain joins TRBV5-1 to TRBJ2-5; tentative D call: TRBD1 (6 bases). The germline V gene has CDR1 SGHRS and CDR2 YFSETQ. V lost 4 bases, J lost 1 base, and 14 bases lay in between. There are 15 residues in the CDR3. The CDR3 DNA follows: TGCGCCAGCAGCGACGGACAGACCTCCCAAGAGACCCAGTACTTC. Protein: CASSDGQTSQETQYF.

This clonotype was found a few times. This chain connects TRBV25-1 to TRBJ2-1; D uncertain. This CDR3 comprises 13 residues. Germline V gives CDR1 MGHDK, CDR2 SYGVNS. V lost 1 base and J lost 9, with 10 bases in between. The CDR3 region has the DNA TGTGCCAGCAGTGAATTCGGCTTGGGTGAGCAGTTCTTC. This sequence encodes CASSEFGLGEQFF.

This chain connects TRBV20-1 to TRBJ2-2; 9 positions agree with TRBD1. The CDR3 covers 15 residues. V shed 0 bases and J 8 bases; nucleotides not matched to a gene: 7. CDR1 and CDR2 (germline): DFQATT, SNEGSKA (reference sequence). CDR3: CSARDQSGQGGELFF. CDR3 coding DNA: TGCAGTGCTAGAGATCAATCGGGACAGGGTGGGGAGCTGTTTTTT.

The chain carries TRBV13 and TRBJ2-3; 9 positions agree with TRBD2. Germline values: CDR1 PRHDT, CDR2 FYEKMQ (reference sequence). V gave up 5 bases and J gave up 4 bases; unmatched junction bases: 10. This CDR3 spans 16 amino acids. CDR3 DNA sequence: TGTGCCAGCAGCCGCGGGGGGGCCCTCGCGGCAGATACGCAGTATTTT. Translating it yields CASSRGGALAADTQYF.

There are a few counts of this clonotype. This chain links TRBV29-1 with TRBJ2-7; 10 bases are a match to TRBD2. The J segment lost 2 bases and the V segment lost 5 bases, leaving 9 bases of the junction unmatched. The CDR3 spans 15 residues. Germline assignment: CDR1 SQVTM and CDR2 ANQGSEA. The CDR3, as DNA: TGCAGCGTTATCGGAGCTAGCGGGGGCCCCTACGAGCAGTACTTC. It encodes CSVIGASGGPYEQYF.

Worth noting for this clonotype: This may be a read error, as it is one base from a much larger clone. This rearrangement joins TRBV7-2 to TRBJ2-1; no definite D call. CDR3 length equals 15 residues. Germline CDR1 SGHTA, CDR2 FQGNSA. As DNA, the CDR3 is TGTGCCAGAAGCTTAGAAGTGGGTCGGTACAATGAGCAGTTCTTC. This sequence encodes CARSLEVGRYNEQFF.

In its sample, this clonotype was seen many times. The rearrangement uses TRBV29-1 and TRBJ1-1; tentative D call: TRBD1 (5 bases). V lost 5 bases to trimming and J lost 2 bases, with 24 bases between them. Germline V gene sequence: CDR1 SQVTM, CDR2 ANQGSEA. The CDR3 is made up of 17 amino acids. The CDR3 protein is CSVPPGGATALNTEAFF. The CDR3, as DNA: TGCAGCGTTCCCCCCGGCGGGGCCACAGCATTAAACACTGAAGCTTTCTTT.

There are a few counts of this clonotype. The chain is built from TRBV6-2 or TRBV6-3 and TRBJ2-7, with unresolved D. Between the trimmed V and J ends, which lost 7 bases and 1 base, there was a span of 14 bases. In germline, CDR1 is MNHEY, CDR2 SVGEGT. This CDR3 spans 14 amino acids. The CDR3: CASTLEFGSYEQYV. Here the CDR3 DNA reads TGTGCCAGCACCCTGGAGTTCGGATCCTACGAGCAGTACGTC.

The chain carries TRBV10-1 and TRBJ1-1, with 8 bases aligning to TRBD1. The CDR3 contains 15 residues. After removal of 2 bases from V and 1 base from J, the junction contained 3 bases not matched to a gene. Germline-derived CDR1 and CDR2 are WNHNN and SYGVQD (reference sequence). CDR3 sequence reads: CASSEQGAPNTEAFF. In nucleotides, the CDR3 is TGCGCCAGCAGTGAGCAGGGGGCCCCGAACACTGAAGCTTTCTTT.

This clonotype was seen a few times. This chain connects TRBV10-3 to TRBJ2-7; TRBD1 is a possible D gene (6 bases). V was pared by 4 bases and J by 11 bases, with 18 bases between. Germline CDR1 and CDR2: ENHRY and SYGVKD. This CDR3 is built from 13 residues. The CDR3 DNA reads TGTGCCATCAGTGCCCAGGACAGTTTCAAAGAGTACTTC. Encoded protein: CAISAQDSFKEYF.

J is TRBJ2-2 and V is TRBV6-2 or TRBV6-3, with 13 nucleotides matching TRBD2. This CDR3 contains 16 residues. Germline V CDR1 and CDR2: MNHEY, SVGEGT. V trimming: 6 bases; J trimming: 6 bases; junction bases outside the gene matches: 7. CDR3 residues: CASSRKLAGGPGELFF. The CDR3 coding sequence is TGTGCCAGCAGCCGGAAACTAGCGGGGGGGCCCGGGGAGCTGTTTTTT.

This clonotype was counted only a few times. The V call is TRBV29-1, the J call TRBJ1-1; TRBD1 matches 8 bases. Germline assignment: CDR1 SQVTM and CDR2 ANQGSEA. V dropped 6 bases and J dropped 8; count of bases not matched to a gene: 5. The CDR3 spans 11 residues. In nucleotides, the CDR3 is TGCAGCGTCGTCCAGGGGGCGGAAGCTTTCTTT. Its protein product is CSVVQGAEAFF.

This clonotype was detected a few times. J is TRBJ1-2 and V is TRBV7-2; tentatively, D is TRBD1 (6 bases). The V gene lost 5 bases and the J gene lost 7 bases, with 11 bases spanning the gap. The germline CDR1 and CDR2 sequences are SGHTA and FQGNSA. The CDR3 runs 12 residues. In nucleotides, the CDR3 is TGTGCCAGCAGCGCGAACAGGGCTGGCTACACCTTC. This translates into CASSANRAGYTF.